This TCR beta chain derives from a study of cytomegalovirus exposure and HLA in healthy donors. The PCR ran on 60 Vbeta and 13 Jbeta primers. Repertoires were generated with immunoSEQ multiplex PCR, while TCRdb's copy carries only in-frame clones and drops some. The sample contains about 130,000 clones, about 77% of which appear only once. Losses at the gene ends were 5 bases for V and 4 bases for J; bases not matched to a gene: 10. This CDR3 is built from 16 residues. Germline assignment: CDR1 LGHNA and CDR2 YSLEER. Regarding this clone: What it binds is unknown.

The study, taken as a whole, reports: The authors later found HLA-associated TCR beta chains more clonally expanded than equally common others. Earlier analysis found most TCR beta V segments productive about 87% or about 30% of the time. The availability of immune exposure information extended only to CMV serostatus.

Donors had nominal health at sampling but likely had unrecorded immune exposures. This receptor was taken from a man between 50 and 59 years old in good health and CMV-seronegative. This chain joins TRBV4-3 and TRBJ1-4, with 7 bases fitting TRBD1. Sequencing used PBMCs. CDR3 loop: CASSAQIGQVNEKLFF. CDR3 bases: TGCGCCAGCAGCGCACAGATTGGACAGGTTAATGAAAAACTGTTTTTT.